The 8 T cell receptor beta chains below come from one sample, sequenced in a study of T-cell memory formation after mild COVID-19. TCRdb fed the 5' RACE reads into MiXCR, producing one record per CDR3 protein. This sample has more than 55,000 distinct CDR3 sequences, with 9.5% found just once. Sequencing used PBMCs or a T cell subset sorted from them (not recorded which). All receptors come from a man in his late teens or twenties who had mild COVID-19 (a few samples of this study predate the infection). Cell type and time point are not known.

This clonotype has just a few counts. CDR3 bases: TGTGCCAGCAGCTTATATACGGGGGAAAAACTGTTTTTT. Residues: CASSLYTGEKLFF. The rearrangement uses TRBV7-2 and TRBJ1-4; D is undetermined. Trimming cost V 2 bases and J 8 bases, with 9 bases left between them. This CDR3 spans 13 amino acids. Germline V gene lookup returns CDR1 SGHTA and CDR2 FQGNSA.

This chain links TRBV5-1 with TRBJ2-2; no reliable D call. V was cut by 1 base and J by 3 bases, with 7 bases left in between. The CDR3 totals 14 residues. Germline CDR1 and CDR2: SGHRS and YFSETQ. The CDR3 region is CASSLLGYTGELFF. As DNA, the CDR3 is TGCGCCAGCAGCTTGTTGGGTTACACCGGGGAGCTGTTTTTT. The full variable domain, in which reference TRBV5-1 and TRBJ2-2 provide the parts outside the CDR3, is KAGVTQTPRYLIKTRGQQVTLSCSPISGHRSVSWYQQTPGQGLQFLFEYFSETQRNKGNFPGRFSGRQFSNSRSEMNVSTLELGDSALYLCASSLLGYTGELFFGEGSRLTVL.

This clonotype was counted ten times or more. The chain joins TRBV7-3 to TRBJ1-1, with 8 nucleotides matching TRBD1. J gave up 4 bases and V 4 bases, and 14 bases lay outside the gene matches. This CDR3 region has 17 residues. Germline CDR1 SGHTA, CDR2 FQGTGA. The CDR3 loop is CASSSAPYRGRGTEAFF. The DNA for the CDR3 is TGTGCCAGCAGCTCTGCACCTTACAGGGGGAGAGGCACTGAAGCTTTCTTT.

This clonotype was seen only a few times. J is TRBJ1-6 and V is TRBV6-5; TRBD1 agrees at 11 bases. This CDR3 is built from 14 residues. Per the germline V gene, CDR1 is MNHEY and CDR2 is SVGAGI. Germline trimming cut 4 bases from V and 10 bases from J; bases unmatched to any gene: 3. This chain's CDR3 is CASSWDRGGSPLHF. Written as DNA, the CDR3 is TGTGCCAGCAGTTGGGACAGGGGGGGATCACCCCTCCACTTT.

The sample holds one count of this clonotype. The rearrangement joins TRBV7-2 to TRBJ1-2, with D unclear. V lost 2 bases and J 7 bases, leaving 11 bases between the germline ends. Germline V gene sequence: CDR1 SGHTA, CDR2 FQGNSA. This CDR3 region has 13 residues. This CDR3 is CASSLSVLPGYTF. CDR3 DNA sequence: TGTGCCAGCAGCTTATCTGTCCTTCCTGGCTACACCTTC.

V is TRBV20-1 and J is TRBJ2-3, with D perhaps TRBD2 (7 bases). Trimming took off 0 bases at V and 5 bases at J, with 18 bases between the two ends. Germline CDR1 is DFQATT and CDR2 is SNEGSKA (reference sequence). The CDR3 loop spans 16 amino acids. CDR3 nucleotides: TGCAGTGCTAGAGATCCTAACGGGGGGCAAGGAGATACGCAGTATTTT. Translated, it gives CSARDPNGGQGDTQYF.

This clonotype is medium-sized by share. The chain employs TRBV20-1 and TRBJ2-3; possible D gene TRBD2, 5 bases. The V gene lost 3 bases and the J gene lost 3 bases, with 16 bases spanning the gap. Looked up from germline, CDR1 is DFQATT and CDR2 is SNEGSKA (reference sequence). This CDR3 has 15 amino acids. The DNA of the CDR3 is TGCAGTGCTAGCGGGGAGTATTACGGGACAGATACGCAGTATTTT. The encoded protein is CSASGEYYGTDTQYF.

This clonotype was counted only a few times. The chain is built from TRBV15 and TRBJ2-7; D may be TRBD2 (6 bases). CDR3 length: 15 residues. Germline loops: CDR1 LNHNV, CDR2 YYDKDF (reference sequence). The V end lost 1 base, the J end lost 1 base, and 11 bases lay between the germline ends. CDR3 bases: TGTGCCACCAGCAGAGGGATCGGGGGATCCTACGAGCAGTACTTC. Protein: CATSRGIGGSYEQYF.